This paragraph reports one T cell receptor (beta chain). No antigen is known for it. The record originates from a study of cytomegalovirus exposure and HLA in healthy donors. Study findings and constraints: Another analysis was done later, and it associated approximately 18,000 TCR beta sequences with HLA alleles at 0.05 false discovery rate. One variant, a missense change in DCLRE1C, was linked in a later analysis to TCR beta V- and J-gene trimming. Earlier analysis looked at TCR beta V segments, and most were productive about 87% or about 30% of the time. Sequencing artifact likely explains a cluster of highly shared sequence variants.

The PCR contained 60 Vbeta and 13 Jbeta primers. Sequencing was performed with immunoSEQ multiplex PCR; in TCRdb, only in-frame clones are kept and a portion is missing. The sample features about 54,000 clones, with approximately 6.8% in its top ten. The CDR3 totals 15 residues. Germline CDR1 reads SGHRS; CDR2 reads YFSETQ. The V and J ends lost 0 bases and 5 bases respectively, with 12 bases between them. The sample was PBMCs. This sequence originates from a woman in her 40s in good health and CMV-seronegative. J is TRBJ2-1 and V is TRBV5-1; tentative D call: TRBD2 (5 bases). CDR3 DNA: TGCGCCAGCAGCTTGGGAGAGGGAATACACAATGAGCAGTTCTTC. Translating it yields CASSLGEGIHNEQFF.